A single sample gave rise to the 11 T cell receptor beta chains below, sequenced in a study of blood T cell repertoires in COVID-19. Produced via immunoSEQ multiplex PCR; TCRdb's table is partial and in-frame only. The sample holds approximately 220,000 clones, 83% seen once. Source material: PBMCs or T cells enriched from blood (not recorded which). Receptors were obtained from a woman between 35 and 50 years old who had been exposed to COVID-19.

This clone was recorded once. The chain carries TRBV12-3 or TRBV12-4 and TRBJ2-7; D gene unclear. There are 13 residues in the CDR3. Trimming left V 1 base short and J 4 bases short, with 8 bases between. In DNA, the CDR3 is TGTGCCAGCAGTTTAGGAGTCGGGTACGAGCAGTACTTC. Translating it yields CASSLGVGYEQYF.

The gene calls are TRBV21-1 and TRBJ2-7; the table's TRBD2 call for D was not verified on the DNA. TRBV21-1 is designated a pseudogene. The CDR3 covers 16 residues. CDR3 protein: CASSKSRLGTSTKQYF. The DNA of the CDR3 is TGTGCCAGCAGCAAAAGCCGCCTAGGCACGTCTACCAAGCAGTACTTC.

V is TRBV28 and J is TRBJ1-1; 7 bases are a match to TRBD1. Germline CDR1 MDHEN, CDR2 SYDVKM. V lost 4 bases, J lost 11 bases, and 7 bases stayed unmatched. There are 12 residues in the CDR3. The chain's CDR3 is CASSYQGVWAFF. DNA for the CDR3: TGTGCCAGCAGTTACCAGGGGGTATGGGCTTTCTTT. The variable domain in full, completed from reference TRBV28 and TRBJ1-1, reads DVKVTQSSRYLVKRTGEKVFLECVQDMDHENMFWYRQDPGLGLRLIYFSYDVKMKEKGDIPEGYSVSREKKERFSLILESASTNQTSMYLCASSYQGVWAFFGQGTRLTVV.

The gene calls are TRBV7-2 and TRBJ2-3; TRBD2 matches 8 bases. The CDR3 spans 16 residues. Germline trimming cut 6 bases from V and 0 bases from J; bases unmatched to any gene: 8. Per germline, CDR1 SGHTA and CDR2 FQGNSA. CDR3 nucleotide sequence: TGTGCCAGCAGACTACGCCCGGGGGGGAGCACAGATACGCAGTATTTT. Amino acid sequence: CASRLRPGGSTDTQYF.

The chain carries TRBV7-8 and TRBJ1-1; D remains ambiguous. CDR1 SGHVS and CDR2 FQNEAQ come from the germline V gene. The CDR3 has 15 residues. The germline V and J ends were trimmed by 5 bases and 7 bases, with 20 bases remaining between them. CDR3 bases: TGTGCCAGCAGCCGATCGTTCGAGTTCTCTATTGAAGCTTTCTTT. Encoded protein: CASSRSFEFSIEAFF.

The chain has TRBV10-3 and TRBJ1-1; D gene uncertain. Trimming left V 6 bases short and J 0 bases short, with 14 bases between. CDR3 length equals 15 residues. Germline CDR1 reads ENHRY; CDR2 reads SYGVKD. CDR3 sequence: CAISNSERLNTEAFF. As DNA, the CDR3 is TGTGCCATCAGCAATTCGGAGCGTTTGAACACTGAAGCTTTCTTT.

This chain connects TRBV29-1 to TRBJ1-2; weak D call: TRBD1 (6 bases). The CDR3 extends over 12 amino acids. Germline V gives CDR1 SQVTM, CDR2 ANQGSEA. V shed 4 bases and J shed 2 bases, with 8 bases lying between them. CDR3 bases: TGCAGCGTTGCCAGGGGCAACTATGGCTACACCTTC. This encodes CSVARGNYGYTF.

The chain carries TRBV6-5 and TRBJ1-3; 8 nucleotides line up with TRBD1. The CDR3 contains 15 residues. With 7 bases clipped from V and 4 bases from J, the junction kept 9 bases outside the gene matches. CDR1 is MNHEY, CDR2 SVGAGI, per germline. In DNA form, the CDR3 reads TGTGCCAGCATCATTGACAGGGGAGGCGGAAACACCATATATTTT. The encoded protein is CASIIDRGGGNTIYF.

The chain carries TRBV6-5 and TRBJ1-2; D may be TRBD1 (5 bases). This CDR3 contains 15 residues. V dropped 7 bases and J dropped 1 base, with 16 bases sitting between them. Looked up from germline, CDR1 is MNHEY and CDR2 is SVGAGI. The CDR3: CASTSPGRDNYGYTF. The CDR3 bases are TGTGCCAGCACCTCCCCGGGCAGGGATAACTATGGCTACACCTTC.

The chain uses TRBV7-2 and TRBJ1-6, with D unclear. Per germline, CDR1 SGHTA and CDR2 FQGNSA. V was trimmed by 1 base and J by 4 bases, leaving 11 bases between them. CDR3 length equals 16 residues. The CDR3 reads CASSLGGLRYNSPLHF. Here the CDR3 DNA reads TGTGCCAGCAGCTTAGGAGGGCTCAGGTATAATTCACCCCTCCACTTT.

The chain carries TRBV10-3 and TRBJ1-1; the D gene is possibly TRBD1 (6 bases). The V gene's germline CDR1 is ENHRY and CDR2 SYGVKD. V lost 0 bases to trimming and J lost 3 bases, with 8 bases between them. CDR3 length: 14 amino acids. The CDR3 coding sequence is TGTGCCATCAGTGAGTCTCAGGGGTACACTGAAGCTTTCTTT. This encodes CAISESQGYTEAFF.